The 15 T cell receptor beta chains reported below all come from one sample, sequenced in a study of T cell changes during pregnancy in multiple sclerosis. This table comes from immunoSEQ multiplex PCR, and its TCRdb copy is limited to in-frame clones, with some not included. The sample contains 11,000 or so clones, around 94% of which appear only once. The sample consisted of CD4+ T cells from peripheral blood mononuclear cells, taken before pregnancy. All receptors derive from a female donor with multiple sclerosis, enrolled in a pregnancy study.

The chain employs TRBV19 and TRBJ1-5, with 7 bases identical to TRBD1. The CDR3 is made up of 15 amino acids. J gave up 3 bases and V 7 bases, and 9 bases lay outside the gene matches. Germline V gene sequence: CDR1 LNHDA, CDR2 SQIVND (reference sequence). The DNA of the CDR3 is TGTGCCAGTAAGGCGACGACAGGGAACAATCAGCCCCAGCATTTT. Its protein product is CASKATTGNNQPQHF.

The J gene is TRBJ2-3, the V gene TRBV4-1; 9 positions match TRBD2. The germline CDR1 and CDR2 sequences are MGHRA and YSYEKL. This CDR3 comprises 18 residues. Unmatched junction bases numbered 11, after V lost 0 bases and J lost 4 bases. CDR3 sequence: CASSQDPTGGGAADTQYF. CDR3 sequence (DNA): TGCGCCAGCAGCCAAGACCCTACTGGCGGGGGGGCGGCAGATACGCAGTATTTT.

J is TRBJ1-2 and V is TRBV2; perhaps TRBD1 as D (6 bases). Germline V gene lookup returns CDR1 SNHLY and CDR2 FYNNEI. The CDR3 runs 14 residues. V was clipped by 7 bases and J by 3 bases, with 15 bases between them. The CDR3 loop reads CASTTRGRDYGYTF. CDR3 nucleotide sequence: TGTGCCAGCACAACCAGGGGTAGGGACTATGGCTACACCTTC. Based on the CDR3 plus reference TRBV2 and TRBJ1-2, the full variable domain is EPEVTQTPSHQVTQMGQEVILRCVPISNHLYFYWYRQILGQKVEFLVSFYNNEISEKSEIFDDQFSVERPDGSNFTLKIRSTKLEDSAMYFCASTTRGRDYGYTFGSGTRLTVV.

The chain is built from TRBV19 and TRBJ1-1; 9 bases map to TRBD1. This CDR3 contains 17 residues. Looked up from germline, CDR1 is LNHDA and CDR2 is SQIVND (reference sequence). The V segment lost 1 base and the J segment 0 bases; nucleotides outside the gene matches: 6. The CDR3 DNA reads TGTGCCAGTAGTATAGTTGACAGGGGGGCATTGAACACTGAAGCTTTCTTT. Translation gives CASSIVDRGALNTEAFF.

The gene calls are TRBV6-1 and TRBJ1-4, with 7 bases aligning to TRBD1. The V gene end was trimmed by 7 bases and the J gene end by 4 bases; junction bases not matched to a gene: 9. Germline CDR1 is MNHNS and CDR2 is SASEGT. CDR3 length: 15 residues. The CDR3 protein is CASISTGVGNEKLFF. DNA for the CDR3: TGTGCCAGCATTAGCACAGGGGTTGGTAATGAAAAACTGTTTTTT.

This rearrangement joins TRBV10-1 to TRBJ1-1, with D maybe TRBD1 (6 bases). This CDR3 region has 13 residues. V lost 9 bases and J lost 3, with 14 bases in between. CDR1 and CDR2 (germline): WNHNN, SYGVQD (reference sequence). CDR3 amino acids: CARGTRVDTEAFF. In DNA form, the CDR3 reads TGCGCCAGGGGGACACGGGTGGACACTGAAGCTTTCTTT.

CDR3 in DNA: TGTGCCAGCAGGAGATCGGGGGGCCGCACAGATACGCAGTATTTT. Translated: CASRRSGGRTDTQYF. The chain is built from TRBV6-5 and TRBJ2-3, with D perhaps TRBD2 (7 bases). The CDR3 spans 15 residues. The germline gives CDR1 MNHEY, CDR2 SVGAGI. With 6 bases removed from V and 1 base from J, the gap between germline ends came to 14 bases.

This clone was recorded only once. The V call is TRBV5-1, the J call TRBJ2-7; maybe TRBD1 (5 bases). Trimming cost V 3 bases and J 6 bases, with 10 bases left between them. CDR3 length: 12 amino acids. The germline gives CDR1 SGHRS, CDR2 YFSETQ. In nucleotides, the CDR3 is TGCGCCAGCAGCTCTCAGGGTGGCGAGCAGTACTTC. Protein: CASSSQGGEQYF.

The chain has TRBV6-9 and TRBJ1-1, with 7 nucleotides matching TRBD1. The germline V gene has CDR1 MNHGY and CDR2 SVAAGI. CDR3 length: 17 amino acids. V gave up 3 bases and J gave up 0 bases; unmatched junction bases: 10. CDR3 sequence (DNA): TGTGCCAGCAGTTACCCCGGGACAGACTTTATGAACACTGAAGCTTTCTTT. Protein product: CASSYPGTDFMNTEAFF.

This clone has only one observation. The gene calls are TRBV6-1 and TRBJ2-5; D gene ambiguous. Trimming left V 7 bases short and J 4 bases short, with 4 bases between. Germline V lookup: CDR1 MNHNS, CDR2 SASEGT. The CDR3 has 10 amino acids. The CDR3 DNA sequence: TGTGCCAGCAACGGAGAGACCCAGTACTTC. Its translation: CASNGETQYF.

The chain recombines TRBV4-2 with TRBJ2-3; 9 bases agree with TRBD2. The CDR3 is 18 residues long. Per the germline V gene, CDR1 is LGHNA and CDR2 is YNFKEQ. Losses at the gene ends were 0 bases for V and 0 bases for J; bases not matched to a gene: 7. Written as DNA, the CDR3 is TGTGCCAGCAGCCAAGATCTAGCGGGGTTAGCTAGCACAGATACGCAGTATTTT. Translated: CASSQDLAGLASTDTQYF.

This clone appeared once. CDR3 bases: TGTGCCAGCAGTTACCTTAAAGGGGCCAAATATGGCTACACCTTC. Translated: CASSYLKGAKYGYTF. The V and J genes are TRBV6-5 and TRBJ1-2; perhaps TRBD1 as D (5 bases). Trimming took off 2 bases at V and 5 bases at J, with 15 bases between the two ends. CDR1 and CDR2 (germline): MNHEY, SVGAGI. The CDR3 runs to 15 residues.

This chain links TRBV5-5 with TRBJ2-5; TRBD2 matches at 15 bases. Trimming took 4 bases from V and 5 from J; bases not matched to a gene: 6. The germline V gene encodes CDR1 SGHKS and CDR2 YYEKEE (reference sequence). The CDR3 is 16 amino acids. The CDR3 region has the DNA TGTGCCAGCAGCCAATCCGGGACTAGCGGGGGGGAGACCCAGTACTTC. Residues: CASSQSGTSGGETQYF.

This clone was seen more than once but under ten times. The chain has TRBV18 and TRBJ1-6, with D uncertain. CDR3 length equals 13 residues. Germline CDR1 and CDR2: KGHSH and LQKENI. Trimming removed 3 bases from V and 7 bases from J, with 7 bases in between. CDR3 in amino acids: CASSPGPNSPLHF. The CDR3 nucleotides are TGTGCCAGCTCACCCGGTCCCAATTCACCCCTCCACTTT. The full variable domain, its missing parts supplied by reference TRBV18 and TRBJ1-6, is NAGVMQNPRHLVRRRGQEARLRCSPMKGHSHVYWYRQLPEEGLKFMVYLQKENIIDESGMPKERFSAEFPKEGPSILRIQQVVRGDSAAYFCASSPGPNSPLHFGNGTRLTVT.

The chain carries TRBV29-1 and TRBJ1-4; D is undetermined. The V gene's germline CDR1 is SQVTM and CDR2 ANQGSEA. The CDR3 covers 13 residues. V dropped 7 bases and J dropped 0 bases, with 9 bases sitting between them. The CDR3 coding sequence is TGCAGCGCTGCGGTCGCAACTAATGAAAAACTGTTTTTT. Protein sequence: CSAAVATNEKLFF.